A single sample is the source of the 19 T cell receptor beta chains below, sequenced in a study of T cell responses to AZD1222 COVID-19 vaccine. The assay was immunoSEQ multiplex PCR, and TCRdb's table has in-frame clones only and misses some. Found here are tens of thousands of clones, roughly 90% of them singletons; the top ten hold about 12%. This material consisted of peripheral blood, taken 28 days after the second AZD1222 dose. Receptors were obtained from an adult who received the AZD1222 COVID-19 vaccine.

The chain is built from TRBV19 and TRBJ1-1; D gene ambiguous. The V and J ends lost 1 base and 1 base respectively, with 13 bases between them. Per germline, CDR1 LNHDA and CDR2 SQIVND (reference sequence). CDR3 length: 16 amino acids. This CDR3 is CASSIGKGWRNTEAFF. Here the CDR3 DNA reads TGTGCCAGTAGTATAGGGAAGGGTTGGAGGAACACTGAAGCTTTCTTT.

This clone was detected only a few times. The chain uses TRBV27 and TRBJ2-1; TRBD2 agrees at 11 bases. Germline loops: CDR1 MNHEY, CDR2 SMNVEV (reference sequence). The trim removed 2 bases at V and 3 bases at J, leaving 6 bases unmatched. The CDR3 extends over 17 amino acids. The CDR3 coding sequence is TGTGCCAGCAGTTTAGTGGGACTAGCGGCCTTCTACAATGAGCAGTTCTTC. This translates into CASSLVGLAAFYNEQFF.

There are a few counts of this clone. The chain links TRBV12-2 to TRBJ2-4; TRBD2 is the table's D call, not checked against the DNA. TRBV12-2 constitutes a pseudogene. There are 16 residues in the CDR3. This chain's CDR3 is CASRQLAGVSKNIQYF. The CDR3, as DNA: TGTGCAAGTCGTCAACTAGCGGGAGTTTCCAAAAACATTCAGTACTTC.

The chain carries TRBV19 and TRBJ1-1; no firm D call. The CDR3 extends over 13 amino acids. CDR1 LNHDA and CDR2 SQIVND come from the germline V gene (reference sequence). The V end was cut by 3 bases, the J end by 1 base, with 6 bases between. The CDR3: CASSMVRNTEAFF. The CDR3 DNA is TGTGCCAGTAGTATGGTCAGGAACACTGAAGCTTTCTTT.

The sample holds a few counts of this clone. The genes are TRBV28 and TRBJ2-3; TRBD2 is a possible D gene (5 bases). Trimming took 3 bases from V and 2 from J, leaving 15 bases between them. CDR1 and CDR2 from the germline V gene are MDHEN and SYDVKM. This CDR3 has 16 residues. Here the CDR3 reads CASSFIQLVSTDTQYF. Here the CDR3 DNA reads TGTGCCAGCAGTTTCATCCAACTAGTCTCCACAGATACGCAGTATTTT.

This rearrangement joins TRBV3-1 (or the pseudogene TRBV3-2) to TRBJ2-7; D gene uncertain. The CDR3 loop spans 11 amino acids. Per the germline V gene, CDR1 is LGHDT and CDR2 is YNNKEL (reference sequence). Trimming took 8 bases from V and 5 from J, leaving 10 bases between them. CDR3 region: CASSKLHEQYF. DNA of the CDR3: TGTGCCAGCTCTAAGCTCCACGAGCAGTACTTC.

Concerning this clone: The junction does not match germline at one end; this may be a read error. This rearrangement joins TRBV11-2 to TRBJ2-1; D is uncertain. Germline CDR1 SGHAT, CDR2 FQNNGV. This CDR3 has 14 amino acids. Here the CDR3 DNA reads TGTGCCAGCAGTTTAGGTACCCTCTACAATGAGCAGTTCTTC. As protein: CASSLGTLYNEQFF. The variable domain in full, with the rest retrieved from reference TRBV11-2 and TRBJ2-1, is EAGVAQSPRYKIIEKRQSVAFWCNPISGHATLYWYQQILGQGPKLLIQFQNNGVVDDSQLPKDRFSAERLKGVDSTLKIQPAKLEDSAVYLCASSLGTLYNEQFFGPGTRLTVL.

The chain combines TRBV9 with TRBJ1-1, with D perhaps matching TRBD1 (6 bases). CDR1 SGDLS and CDR2 YYNGEE come from the germline V gene. Deletions cut 3 bases from V and 5 bases from J, with 11 bases between. This CDR3 spans 13 amino acids. CDR3 DNA sequence: TGTGCCAGCAGCGCAGGGAGGGGGACTGAAGCTTTCTTT. Translating it yields CASSAGRGTEAFF.

The rearrangement joins TRBV10-3 to TRBJ1-2; the D gene is possibly TRBD1 (6 bases). This CDR3 spans 14 amino acids. V lost 4 bases and J lost 6, with 15 bases in between. Germline CDR1 and CDR2: ENHRY and SYGVKD. Here the CDR3 reads CAISVSDRRDGYTF. DNA for the CDR3: TGTGCCATCAGTGTTTCTGACAGGAGAGATGGCTACACCTTC.

The CDR3 DNA sequence: TGTGCCAGCAGCTTACTTCGGGCAGGGACTGAAGCTTTCTTT. This gives the protein CASSLLRAGTEAFF. The chain links TRBV7-2 to TRBJ1-1; TRBD1 might be the D (5 bases). V was pared by 2 bases and J by 5 bases, with 12 bases between. The CDR3 is made up of 14 amino acids. Germline V gives CDR1 SGHTA, CDR2 FQGNSA.

The chain combines TRBV11-3 with TRBJ2-7; D call uncertain. The germline gives CDR1 SGHNT, CDR2 YENEEA. The V and J ends lost 3 bases and 6 bases respectively, with 12 bases between them. The CDR3 has 13 amino acids. Here the CDR3 DNA reads TGTGCCAGCAGCTTTACCCCCCAAATCGAGCAGTACTTC. Encoded protein: CASSFTPQIEQYF.

The chain has TRBV2 and TRBJ2-2; maybe TRBD1 (5 bases). V lost 7 bases and J lost 1, with 10 bases in between. Germline V gives CDR1 SNHLY, CDR2 FYNNEI. This CDR3 has 14 amino acids. Here the CDR3 DNA reads TGTGCCAGCAAGCCCCAGGGGAACACCGGGGAGCTGTTTTTT. The encoded protein is CASKPQGNTGELFF.

V usage is TRBV2 and J usage is TRBJ1-2; tentative D call: TRBD1 (5 bases). There are 15 residues in the CDR3. V lost 6 bases, J lost 4 bases, and 18 bases lay in between. Germline CDR1 SNHLY, CDR2 FYNNEI. The CDR3 DNA reads as TGTGCCAGCAGCAGGTTGATCGGGGGAAGCTATGGCTACACCTTC. Its protein is CASSRLIGGSYGYTF.

V usage is TRBV7-9 and J usage is TRBJ2-7, with unresolved D. CDR1 is SEHNR and CDR2 is FQNEAQ in the germline V gene (reference sequence). With 7 bases removed from V and 4 bases from J, the gap between germline ends came to 14 bases. The CDR3 sequence is 13 residues long. CDR3: CASNLLNGYEQYF. Written as DNA, the CDR3 is TGTGCCAGCAACCTCTTGAACGGGTACGAGCAGTACTTC.

The gene calls are TRBV28 and TRBJ2-3, with 13 bases that match TRBD2. Germline CDR1 reads MDHEN; CDR2 reads SYDVKM. This CDR3 spans 18 amino acids. After removal of 6 bases from V and 3 bases from J, the junction contained 12 bases not matched to a gene. CDR3 DNA sequence: TGTGCCAGCAGACACCCGGTTGGACTAGCGGGAGTAACAGATACGCAGTATTTT. It codes for CASRHPVGLAGVTDTQYF.

This rearrangement joins TRBV27 to TRBJ2-7; TRBD1 agrees at 11 bases. This CDR3 contains 14 residues. The J segment lost 4 bases and the V segment lost 1 base, leaving 0 bases of the junction unmatched. The germline gives CDR1 MNHEY, CDR2 SMNVEV (reference sequence). The CDR3 protein is CASSLWDRGYEQYF. For the CDR3, the DNA is TGTGCCAGCAGTTTATGGGACAGGGGGTACGAGCAGTACTTC.

This chain links TRBV7-8 with TRBJ2-5; 11 bases line up with TRBD2. The ends lost 1 base at V and 4 bases at J; junction bases unmatched: 8. This CDR3 has 17 residues. Per the germline V gene, CDR1 is SGHVS and CDR2 is FQNEAQ. CDR3 residues: CASSLGLAGGYRETQYF. CDR3 nucleotide sequence: TGTGCCAGCAGCTTAGGGCTAGCGGGGGGTTACCGAGAGACCCAGTACTTC.

The chain couples TRBV7-2 to TRBJ2-5; D possibly matches TRBD1 or TRBD2 (6 bases each). V gave up 2 bases and J gave up 5 bases, with 15 bases separating them. Germline CDR1 and CDR2: SGHTA and FQGNSA. The CDR3 covers 15 residues. As DNA, the CDR3 is TGTGCCAGCAGCTTACAACCCAGAGGGGGGGAGACCCAGTACTTC. Encoded protein: CASSLQPRGGETQYF.

The chain combines TRBV3-1 (or the pseudogene TRBV3-2) with TRBJ1-2; maybe TRBD1 (6 bases). CDR1 LGHDT and CDR2 YNNKEL come from the germline V gene (reference sequence). V was trimmed by 4 bases and J by 8 bases, leaving 11 bases between them. The length of the CDR3 is 12 residues. CDR3 region: CASSRKGGGYTF. The CDR3 coding sequence is TGTGCCAGCAGCCGTAAAGGGGGGGGCTACACCTTC.